The 10 T cell receptor beta chains below were found in one sample sequenced in a study of cytotoxic CD8 clonotypes in ibrutinib-treated CLL. The protocol was immunoSEQ multiplex PCR, while the TCRdb copy is restricted to in-frame clones and leaves out a portion. The table lists tens of thousands of clones, around 83% of them singletons, with under 6% in the top ten. The sample consisted of PBMCs, taken before ibrutinib treatment. The origin of the receptors is a human donor with chronic lymphocytic leukemia.

As DNA, the CDR3 is TGTGCCAGCAGCCCTAGGGGGCAGCGGAATGAAAAACTGTTTTTT. Residues: CASSPRGQRNEKLFF. V gene TRBV7-9 combines with J gene TRBJ1-4; 7 nucleotides align to TRBD1. CDR3 length equals 15 residues. The V and J ends lost 5 bases and 5 bases, in that order; junction bases with no gene match: 8. CDR1 and CDR2 from the germline V gene are SEHNR and FQNEAQ (reference sequence).

The gene calls are TRBV6-6 and TRBJ1-5, with D possibly being TRBD1 (5 bases). Germline-derived CDR1 and CDR2 are MNHNY and SVGAGI (reference sequence). Between the trimmed V and J ends, which lost 0 bases and 2 bases, there was a span of 5 bases. There are 14 residues in the CDR3. The CDR3 loop reads CASSYSGGNQPQHF. The CDR3 DNA sequence: TGTGCCAGCAGTTACTCGGGGGGCAATCAGCCCCAGCATTTT.

This chain joins TRBV11-2 and TRBJ2-5; TRBD1 or TRBD2 may be the D gene (6 bases each). CDR3 length: 13 amino acids. V was pared by 5 bases and J by 7 bases, with 14 bases between. Germline V CDR1 and CDR2: SGHAT, FQNNGV. CDR3 sequence: CASSLSGDWTQYF. The CDR3 region has the DNA TGTGCCAGCAGCCTCTCAGGGGACTGGACCCAGTACTTC.

The chain carries TRBV4-1 and TRBJ1-1; unclear D gene. This CDR3 is 13 amino acids long. Germline assignment: CDR1 MGHRA and CDR2 YSYEKL. Trimming removed 3 bases at V and 5 bases at J, with 10 bases between. CDR3 sequence (DNA): TGCGCCAGCAGCCACAACCGTGGGACTGAAGCTTTCTTT. This encodes CASSHNRGTEAFF.

The chain has TRBV6-1 and TRBJ2-7; 8 bases map to TRBD2. The CDR3 has 13 amino acids. The trim removed 11 bases at V and 5 bases at J, leaving 11 bases unmatched. Germline V gene lookup returns CDR1 MNHNS and CDR2 SASEGT. The CDR3 here is CAGSGTRGHEQYF. For the CDR3, the DNA is TGTGCCGGATCCGGGACTAGGGGCCACGAGCAGTACTTC.

The chain recombines TRBV7-9 with TRBJ2-7; D unresolved. The V end was cut by 7 bases, the J end by 0 bases, with 19 bases between. The CDR3 has 16 amino acids. Germline CDR1 and CDR2: SEHNR and FQNEAQ (reference sequence). CDR3 region: CASTLTPPRSSYEQYF. In DNA, the CDR3 is TGTGCCAGCACCCTTACCCCACCTCGGAGCTCCTACGAGCAGTACTTC.

This clone came up many times. The chain joins TRBV19 to TRBJ2-7; D is perhaps TRBD1 (5 bases). CDR1 and CDR2 from the germline V gene are LNHDA and SQIVND (reference sequence). V was clipped by 6 bases and J by 2 bases, with 17 bases between them. The CDR3 spans 15 residues. The CDR3 nucleotides read TGTGCCAGTAGCCCGACAGTCCCCGCAGCCTACGAGCAGTACTTC. This sequence encodes CASSPTVPAAYEQYF.

The chain couples TRBV9 to TRBJ2-1, with 7 bases that match TRBD2. The CDR3 totals 16 residues. The V gene end was trimmed by 0 bases and the J gene end by 4 bases; junction bases not matched to a gene: 7. CDR1 is SGDLS and CDR2 is YYNGEE in the germline V gene. The CDR3 DNA reads as TGTGCCAGCAGCGTAGGGGCGGGAGAAAGATACAATGAGCAGTTCTTC. Translating gives CASSVGAGERYNEQFF.

The chain combines TRBV27 with TRBJ2-5; no clear D. Trimming stripped 6 bases from V and 2 bases from J, with 16 bases between. CDR3 length equals 15 residues. Germline V gene sequence: CDR1 MNHEY, CDR2 SMNVEV (reference sequence). CDR3 DNA sequence: TGTGCCAGCAGGGGAATGATAGGAACACAAGAGACCCAGTACTTC. Protein product: CASRGMIGTQETQYF.

The chain recombines TRBV30 with TRBJ2-7; no firm D call. The CDR3 covers 13 residues. Germline V gene sequence: CDR1 GTSNPN, CDR2 SVGIG (reference sequence). With 1 base removed from V and 0 bases from J, the gap between germline ends came to 7 bases. The CDR3 sequence is CAWSAQSSYEQYF. As DNA, the CDR3 is TGTGCCTGGAGTGCACAGAGCTCCTACGAGCAGTACTTC.